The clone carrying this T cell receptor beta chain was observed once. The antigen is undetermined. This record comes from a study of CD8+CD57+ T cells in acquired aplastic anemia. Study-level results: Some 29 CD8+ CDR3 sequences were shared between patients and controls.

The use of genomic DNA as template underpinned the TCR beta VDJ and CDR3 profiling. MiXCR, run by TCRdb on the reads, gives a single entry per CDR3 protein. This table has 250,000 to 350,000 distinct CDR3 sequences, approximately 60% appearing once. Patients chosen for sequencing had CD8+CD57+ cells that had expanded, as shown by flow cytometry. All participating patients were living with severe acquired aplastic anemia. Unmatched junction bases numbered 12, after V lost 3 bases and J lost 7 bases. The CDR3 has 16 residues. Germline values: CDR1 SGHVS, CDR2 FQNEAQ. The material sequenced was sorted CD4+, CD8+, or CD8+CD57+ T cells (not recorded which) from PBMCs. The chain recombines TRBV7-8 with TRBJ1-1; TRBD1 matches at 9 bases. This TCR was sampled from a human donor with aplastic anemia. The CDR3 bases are TGTGCCAGCAGCTTTTCCGGGACAGGGATAGAGGTTGAAGCTTTCTTT. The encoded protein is CASSFSGTGIEVEAFF. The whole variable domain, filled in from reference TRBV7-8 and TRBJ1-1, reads GAGVSQSPRYKVAKRGQDVALRCDPISGHVSLFWYQQALGQGPEFLTYFQNEAQLDKSGLPSDRFFAERPEGSVSTLKIQRTQQEDSAVYLCASSFSGTGIEVEAFFGQGTRLTVV.